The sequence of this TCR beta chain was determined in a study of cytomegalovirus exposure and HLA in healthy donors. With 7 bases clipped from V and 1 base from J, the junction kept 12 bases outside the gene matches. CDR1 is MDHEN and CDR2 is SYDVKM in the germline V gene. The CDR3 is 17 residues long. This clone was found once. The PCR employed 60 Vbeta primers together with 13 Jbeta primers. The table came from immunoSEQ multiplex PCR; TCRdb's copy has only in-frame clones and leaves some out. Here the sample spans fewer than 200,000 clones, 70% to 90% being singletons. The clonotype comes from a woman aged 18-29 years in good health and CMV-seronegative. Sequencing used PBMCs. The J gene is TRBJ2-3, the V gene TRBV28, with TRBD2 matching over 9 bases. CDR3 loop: CASKGLAEGGGTDTQYF. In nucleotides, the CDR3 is TGTGCCAGCAAGGGACTAGCCGAAGGGGGTGGCACAGATACGCAGTATTTT.